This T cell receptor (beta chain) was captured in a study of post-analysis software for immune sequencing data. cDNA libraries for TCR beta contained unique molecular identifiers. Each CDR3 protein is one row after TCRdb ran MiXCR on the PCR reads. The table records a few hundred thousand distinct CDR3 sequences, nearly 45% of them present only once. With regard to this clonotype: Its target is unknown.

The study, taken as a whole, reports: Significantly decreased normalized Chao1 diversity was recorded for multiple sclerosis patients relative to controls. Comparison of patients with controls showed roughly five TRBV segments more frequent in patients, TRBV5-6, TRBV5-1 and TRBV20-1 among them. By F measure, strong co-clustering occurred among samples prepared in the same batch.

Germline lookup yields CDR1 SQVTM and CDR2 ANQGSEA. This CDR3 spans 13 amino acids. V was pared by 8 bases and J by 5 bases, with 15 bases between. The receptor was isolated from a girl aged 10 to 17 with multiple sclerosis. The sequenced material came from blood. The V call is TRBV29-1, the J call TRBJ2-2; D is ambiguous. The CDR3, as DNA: TGCAGCTCGAGGTGGAGCAGTACCGGGGAGCTGTTTTTT. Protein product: CSSRWSSTGELFF.